The entry below describes one T cell receptor (beta chain). Its antigen remains undetermined. These data originate in a study of monozygotic twins with inflammatory bowel disease (dated by TCRdb to between 2017 and 2020). Some background on the complete study: The full study comprised 30 or so monozygotic twin pairs: nine German pairs (four IBD-concordant, five IBD-discordant) and 19 IBD-discordant Danish pairs. Each individual had, on average, about 151 000 unique TCRalpha sequences and 181 000 unique TCRbeta sequences available for analysis. Disease-associated traits were sought mainly through comparisons between IBD patients and their genetically identical healthy co-twins within discordant pairs. The full study reports these points: Repertoire similarity did not differ between concordant and discordant twins, which could be due to limited statistical power. TCRbeta repertoire diversity, by inverse Simpson index, was decreased in IBD patients compared with their healthy co-twins. Because patients received different immunosuppressive treatments, the repertoires may have picked up extra background noise and variability between individuals. The analysis was unable to tell different T cell subtypes apart. No single strong signal or clonotype linked to IBD turned up in the results, so the idea that one exists was not supported. Compared with healthy twins, IBD patients had fewer clonotypes in common with other individuals, a difference most pronounced in patients showing signs of disease activity.

From each donor, a roughly 2.7 ml peripheral blood sample was collected into PAXgene tubes and kept at -80 degrees C. Without any T cell sorting, total RNA was extracted from whole blood using the PAXgene blood miRNA kit on an automated QIAcube. Peripheral blood from monozygotic twin pairs concordant or discordant for inflammatory bowel disease was subjected to deep TCRalpha and TCRbeta repertoire profiling with unique molecular barcoding. Smoking habits were recorded for all twin pairs, and individuals were classified as current, former or never smokers. The method behind the library was 5' RACE. Preparation of each TCR library used roughly 3.5 ug of total RNA. For each sample, cDNA synthesis was carried out in eight separate reactions using SMARTScribe reverse transcriptase. During cDNA synthesis, unique molecular identifiers containing a 6-nucleotide sample barcode were introduced by template switching. Amplification of TCRalpha and TCRbeta cDNA involved two nested PCRs of 16 and 9 cycles, and each PCR was followed by bead purification. Before amplification, cDNA was treated with uracil DNA-glycosylase and purified using the QIAquick PCR purification kit. The second PCR added Illumina TruSeq-compatible adapters along with sample-specific barcodes. Library quality and concentration were checked on TapeStation and Qubit, and libraries were pooled at approximately 5 ng each. Sequencing of the pooled libraries was done on an Illumina HiSeq2500 single-index Rapid Run using custom sequencing primers and 2 x 100 bp reads. In the source study's methods: UMI-based consensus assembly with MiGEC version 1.2.6 was used to correct PCR and sequencing errors. MiXCR version 2.1.1 was used for V(D)J alignment, clonotype assembly and CDR3 extraction. To normalise gene usage, clonotype sharing and MAIT/NKT TCR abundance, the analysis used the top 1000, 10 000 and 20 000 clonotypes per sample. Diversity was computed as the inverse Simpson index with the vegan R package after downsampling to 27 000 UMIs. Paired Mann-Whitney U tests were applied to discordant twin pairs, with Benjamini-Hochberg correction for multiple testing. TCRdb reprocessed the reads and provides one entry for every CDR3 protein sequence; no DNA is given. These V and J calls are TCRdb output, not the study's own analysis. The sample's clone listing holds 330,000 or so distinct CDR3 sequences. The ten largest clones take up around 2% of the sample.

CDR1 and CDR2 are drawn from the germline V gene: SGHRS, YFSETQ. The CDR3 covers 14 residues, taking in both the cysteine and the phenylalanine. The nucleotide record is missing. The source of this sequence is a human donor with ulcerative colitis or Crohn's disease, or a healthy co-twin of an affected twin (not recorded which). Sequencing input: blood. The receptor chain draws on TRBV5-1 and TRBJ2-5; lacking DNA, the TRBD1 call made by TCRdb goes unchecked. The CDR3 region reads CASSLGQGKETQYF.